Presented here are 9 T cell receptor beta chains from one specimen sequenced in a study of blood T cell repertoires in COVID-19. Measured with immunoSEQ multiplex PCR; TCRdb has only the in-frame clones, and not every one. The sample carries under 250,000 clones, more than 80% recorded once. The sample was peripheral blood. The receptors stem from a man aged 30 to 45 with COVID-19, enrolled during active disease.

V usage is TRBV5-1 and J usage is TRBJ2-3, with D possibly TRBD1 on 5 matching bases. The CDR3 spans 14 residues. Trimming removed 0 bases at V and 0 bases at J, with 5 bases between. Looked up from germline, CDR1 is SGHRS and CDR2 is YFSETQ. CDR3 protein: CASSLGGSTDTQYF. CDR3 bases: TGCGCCAGCAGCTTGGGGGGCAGCACAGATACGCAGTATTTT.

As DNA, the CDR3 is TGTGCCAGCAGTGTGCAGGGGGCATGGACTGAAGCTTTCTTT. This encodes CASSVQGAWTEAFF. The gene calls are TRBV2 and TRBJ1-1; TRBD1 matches at 8 bases. The CDR3 covers 14 residues. The J segment lost 5 bases and the V segment lost 4 bases, leaving 6 bases of the junction unmatched. Germline CDR1 SNHLY, CDR2 FYNNEI.

This chain joins TRBV7-3 and TRBJ2-1, with D possibly matching TRBD2 (5 bases). V gave up 3 bases and J gave up 6 bases, with 9 bases separating them. CDR1 SGHTA and CDR2 FQGTGA come from the germline V gene. There are 13 residues in the CDR3. In nucleotides, the CDR3 is TGTGCCAGCAGCTTCTCTGAGGGCAATGAGCAGTTCTTC. The encoded protein is CASSFSEGNEQFF.

This chain connects TRBV14 to TRBJ2-1; possible D gene TRBD2, 6 bases. Trimming removed 4 bases at V and 0 bases at J, with 13 bases between. The CDR3 spans 16 residues. Germline V gene sequence: CDR1 SGHDN, CDR2 FVKESK. CDR3 sequence (DNA): TGTGCCAGCAGCCTCCGACTAGATAGCTCCTACAATGAGCAGTTCTTC. This sequence encodes CASSLRLDSSYNEQFF.

V and J are TRBV7-2 and TRBJ2-1, with D possibly being TRBD2 (6 bases). Trimming cost V 3 bases and J 8 bases, with 14 bases left between them. The germline gives CDR1 SGHTA, CDR2 FQGNSA. The CDR3 length is 14 residues. The CDR3 coding sequence is TGTGCCAGCAGCTTGTTTTGGGAGGCGGATGAGCAGTTCTTC. Its translation: CASSLFWEADEQFF.

The gene calls are TRBV4-1 and TRBJ1-1; 7 nucleotides agree with TRBD1. The V gene's germline CDR1 is MGHRA and CDR2 YSYEKL. This CDR3 contains 16 residues. V lost 2 bases, J lost 2 bases, and 8 bases stayed unmatched. CDR3 coding DNA: TGCGCCAGCAGCCAACCACTAAGGACAGGAAACACTGAAGCTTTCTTT. It encodes CASSQPLRTGNTEAFF.

V gene TRBV19 combines with J gene TRBJ1-3; D uncertain. Germline CDR1 is LNHDA and CDR2 is SQIVND (reference sequence). The CDR3 totals 13 residues. Trimming took 6 bases from V and 2 from J, leaving 8 bases between them. The DNA of the CDR3 is TGTGCCAGTAGCCGCCTAACTGGAAACACCATATATTTT. This translates into CASSRLTGNTIYF.

The rearrangement uses TRBV7-9 and TRBJ1-4, with D possibly TRBD1 on 6 matching bases. The CDR3 consists of 14 residues. The germline V and J ends were trimmed by 0 bases and 8 bases, with 10 bases remaining between them. CDR1 SEHNR and CDR2 FQNEAQ come from the germline V gene (reference sequence). The CDR3 sequence is CASSLAQGGEKLFF. As DNA, the CDR3 is TGTGCCAGCAGCTTAGCACAGGGTGGGGAAAAACTGTTTTTT.

V usage is TRBV5-8 and J usage is TRBJ1-2; tentative D call: TRBD1 (6 bases). This CDR3 contains 14 residues. Trimming pared 1 base from V and 4 bases from J, leaving 11 bases between. Germline V CDR1 and CDR2: SGHTS, YDEGEE. This CDR3 reads CASSLMTGSYGYTF. In DNA, the CDR3 is TGTGCCAGCAGCTTGATGACAGGTAGCTATGGCTACACCTTC.